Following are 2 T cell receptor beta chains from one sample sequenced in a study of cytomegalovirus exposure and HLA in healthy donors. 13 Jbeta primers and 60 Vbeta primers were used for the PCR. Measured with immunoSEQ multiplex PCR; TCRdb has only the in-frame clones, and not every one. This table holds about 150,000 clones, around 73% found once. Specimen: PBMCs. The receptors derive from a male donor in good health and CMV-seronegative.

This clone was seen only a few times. The CDR3: CSVVGRLNTEAFF. The CDR3 DNA is TGCAGCGTTGTGGGGCGGTTGAACACTGAAGCTTTCTTT. This sequence joins TRBV29-1 and TRBJ1-1; D may be TRBD1 (5 bases). V lost 4 bases and J lost 0, with 9 bases in between. CDR1 is SQVTM, CDR2 ANQGSEA, per germline. The CDR3 has 13 amino acids. Full variable domain (remainder filled in from reference TRBV29-1 and TRBJ1-1): SAVISQKPSRDICQRGTSLTIQCQVDSQVTMMFWYRQQPGQSLTLIATANQGSEATYESGFVIDKFPISRPNLTFSTLTVSNMSPEDSSIYLCSVVGRLNTEAFFGQGTRLTVV.

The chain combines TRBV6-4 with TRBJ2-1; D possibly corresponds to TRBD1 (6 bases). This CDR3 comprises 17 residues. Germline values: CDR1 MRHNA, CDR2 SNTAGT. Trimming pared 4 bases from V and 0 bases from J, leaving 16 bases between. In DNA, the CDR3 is TGTGCCAGCAGTGCTGGGACACCCCTAAGCTCCTACAATGAGCAGTTCTTC. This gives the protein CASSAGTPLSSYNEQFF.